These 22 T cell receptor beta chains originate from one sample sequenced in a study of cytomegalovirus exposure and HLA in healthy donors. The PCR contained 60 Vbeta and 13 Jbeta primers. Generated by immunoSEQ multiplex PCR, the TCRdb table keeps only in-frame clones and is missing some. This table has roughly 180,000 clones, around four fifths appearing once. Specimen: PBMCs. The receptors shown here come from a man aged 25 to 40 in good health and CMV-seronegative.

The CDR3 DNA is TGTGCCAGCAGTGAACTCACGGTGAACACAGATACGCAGTATTTT. Its protein is CASSELTVNTDTQYF. The chain recombines TRBV6-1 with TRBJ2-3; no firm D call. Germline CDR1 is MNHNS and CDR2 is SASEGT. The V end was cut by 2 bases, the J end by 2 bases, with 11 bases between. The CDR3 runs to 15 residues.

The genes are TRBV27 and TRBJ2-2; D ambiguous. The CDR3 has 13 amino acids. The germline V gene has CDR1 MNHEY and CDR2 SMNVEV (reference sequence). V lost 8 bases to trimming and J lost 0 bases, with 7 bases between them. CDR3 amino acids: CASAGANTGELFF. The CDR3 nucleotides are TGTGCCAGCGCCGGAGCGAACACCGGGGAGCTGTTTTTT.

The rearrangement joins TRBV28 to TRBJ1-2, with 8 positions matching TRBD1. The CDR3 totals 15 residues. Germline assignment: CDR1 MDHEN and CDR2 SYDVKM. V trimming: 1 base; J trimming: 4 bases; junction bases outside the gene matches: 5. This CDR3 is CASSLSAGGIYGYTF. The CDR3, as DNA: TGTGCCAGCAGTTTATCCGCAGGGGGCATCTATGGCTACACCTTC.

This clone was counted a single time. The V and J genes are TRBV5-6 and TRBJ2-7; 7 bases align to TRBD2. V shed 0 bases and J 1 base; nucleotides not matched to a gene: 10. Germline-derived CDR1 and CDR2 are SGHDT and YYEEEE. The CDR3 spans 17 residues. CDR3 in amino acids: CASSLEGMGEGSYEQYF. DNA of the CDR3: TGTGCCAGCAGCTTGGAGGGCATGGGGGAGGGGTCCTACGAGCAGTACTTC.

This clone was seen a few times. J is TRBJ1-5 and V is TRBV21-1. TRBV21-1 is deemed a pseudogene. The length of the CDR3 is 13 residues. CDR3 coding DNA: TGTGCCAGCAGCATCGGTAGTTCGCAGCCCCAGCATTTT. Encoded protein: CASSIGSSQPQHF.

The rearrangement joins TRBV18 to TRBJ1-2; 7 bases fit TRBD1. Germline CDR1 and CDR2: KGHSH and LQKENI. The CDR3 has 17 residues. V lost 3 bases, J lost 0 bases, and 10 bases stayed unmatched. The CDR3 loop reads CASSPRGRDRANYGYTF. The CDR3 DNA reads TGTGCCAGCTCACCTAGGGGCCGGGACAGAGCTAACTATGGCTACACCTTC.

The chain combines TRBV30 with TRBJ2-3; 9 bases agree with TRBD2. V dropped 7 bases and J dropped 9; count of bases not matched to a gene: 11. This CDR3 is built from 13 residues. Germline CDR1 is GTSNPN and CDR2 is SVGIG (reference sequence). CDR3 in amino acids: CASVSGSVATQYF. Here the CDR3 DNA reads TGTGCCTCCGTTAGCGGGAGTGTGGCCACGCAGTATTTT.

The chain couples TRBV11-2 to TRBJ2-5, with D possibly TRBD2 on 5 matching bases. The CDR3 is 17 amino acids. Germline CDR1 SGHAT, CDR2 FQNNGV. V was trimmed by 5 bases and J by 1 base, leaving 20 bases between them. The CDR3 loop is CASSPNSGIAGQETQYF. DNA of the CDR3: TGTGCCAGCAGCCCGAATAGTGGGATCGCGGGCCAAGAGACCCAGTACTTC.

The rearrangement uses TRBV10-2 and TRBJ2-7, with TRBD2 identical over 10 bases. V gave up 2 bases and J gave up 7 bases; unmatched junction bases: 8. The CDR3 is made up of 15 amino acids. Germline V CDR1 and CDR2: WSHSY, SAAADI. The CDR3 nucleotides are TGCGCCAGCAGTGAGGGGAGCGGGGGGGCCACGGAGCAGTACTTC. Its protein product is CASSEGSGGATEQYF.

The chain employs TRBV4-1 and TRBJ2-1; 9 bases agree with TRBD1. CDR1 and CDR2 from the germline V gene are MGHRA and YSYEKL. The CDR3 loop spans 17 amino acids. The junction had 7 bases not matched to a gene; V was cut back by 2 bases and J by 2 bases. The CDR3 coding sequence is TGCGCCAGCAGCCAACAGGGCGGGACAGGGACCTACAATGAGCAGTTCTTC. Its translation: CASSQQGGTGTYNEQFF.

J is TRBJ2-1 and V is TRBV7-3, with D maybe TRBD2 (5 bases). CDR3 length equals 19 residues. Germline V CDR1 and CDR2: SGHTA, FQGTGA. V dropped 5 bases and J dropped 2 bases, with 25 bases sitting between them. This CDR3 is CASSATPGERGGTYNEQFF. The CDR3 bases are TGTGCCAGCAGCGCCACCCCCGGGGAACGGGGTGGAACCTACAATGAGCAGTTCTTC.

The CDR3 sequence: CAWSATSSSYEQYF. As DNA, the CDR3 is TGTGCCTGGAGTGCGACAAGTAGCTCCTACGAGCAGTACTTC. The chain employs TRBV30 and TRBJ2-7; D call uncertain. Per germline, CDR1 GTSNPN and CDR2 SVGIG (reference sequence). Between the trimmed V and J ends, which lost 1 base and 0 bases, there was a span of 10 bases. The CDR3 is 14 amino acids.

The V and J genes are TRBV11-3 and TRBJ2-1; TRBD2 agrees at 7 bases. The ends lost 5 bases at V and 8 bases at J; junction bases unmatched: 6. The CDR3 consists of 13 residues. Germline V gives CDR1 SGHNT, CDR2 YENEEA. DNA of the CDR3: TGTGCCAGCAGCACCGGACTAGATCATGAGCAGTTCTTC. Translation: CASSTGLDHEQFF.

Only one count was recorded for this clone. The chain combines TRBV18 with TRBJ2-4, with a possible D match to TRBD1 (5 bases). From germline, CDR1 is KGHSH and CDR2 LQKENI. The CDR3 sequence is 15 residues long. Trimming removed 2 bases at V and 0 bases at J, with 8 bases between. CDR3 loop: CASSPSGQAKNIQYF. The CDR3 DNA sequence: TGTGCCAGCTCACCATCCGGACAAGCCAAAAACATTCAGTACTTC.

The V call is TRBV28, the J call TRBJ1-5; D is ambiguous. Deletions cut 4 bases from V and 7 bases from J, with 14 bases between. Germline V CDR1 and CDR2: MDHEN, SYDVKM. The CDR3 totals 14 residues. In DNA form, the CDR3 reads TGTGCCAGCAGTTGGTCGGGTGAGCGACAGCCCCAGCATTTT. This sequence encodes CASSWSGERQPQHF.

The rearrangement joins TRBV19 to TRBJ2-2; no firm D call. Between the trimmed V and J ends, which lost 7 bases and 4 bases, there was a span of 13 bases. The CDR3 is 14 amino acids. CDR1 is LNHDA and CDR2 is SQIVND in the germline V gene (reference sequence). Written as DNA, the CDR3 is TGTGCCAGTATTCTACTTTCCCGCACCGGGGAGCTGTTTTTT. It encodes CASILLSRTGELFF.

The V and J genes are TRBV6-5 and TRBJ2-7; D gene uncertain. The length of the CDR3 is 13 residues. Trimming shortened V by 7 bases and J by 2 bases, and 12 bases separated the two germline ends. Germline CDR1 is MNHEY and CDR2 is SVGAGI. The CDR3 loop reads CASTPGTAYEQYF. The DNA for the CDR3 is TGTGCCAGCACCCCAGGTACAGCCTACGAGCAGTACTTC.

The V call is TRBV2, the J call TRBJ2-1, with D perhaps TRBD2 (7 bases). The CDR3 is 16 residues long. V was clipped by 0 bases and J by 4 bases, with 13 bases between them. Germline values: CDR1 SNHLY, CDR2 FYNNEI. Here the CDR3 DNA reads TGTGCCAGCAGTGAAGCGCCGCGGGGGCCGTACAATGAGCAGTTCTTC. This sequence encodes CASSEAPRGPYNEQFF.

The V call is TRBV21-1, the J call TRBJ1-1; the table names TRBD1, a call not compared with the DNA. TRBV21-1 is deemed a pseudogene. The CDR3 totals 17 residues. Here the CDR3 DNA reads TGTGCCAGCAGCAAACAGGGCCCCAGGGGGCGCGGCACTGAAGCTTTCTTT. It translates to CASSKQGPRGRGTEAFF.

The rearrangement links TRBV12-5 to TRBJ1-1; 9 nucleotides line up with TRBD1. Looked up from germline, CDR1 is LGHNT and CDR2 is FRNRAP. The CDR3 extends over 15 amino acids. Unmatched junction bases numbered 12, after V lost 6 bases and J lost 7 bases. The chain's CDR3 is CASGPGDREAHEAFF. Here the CDR3 DNA reads TGTGCTAGTGGCCCGGGGGACAGGGAGGCCCATGAAGCTTTCTTT.

This clone was seen just once. The chain recombines TRBV5-1 with TRBJ2-5, with D possibly being TRBD2 (6 bases). This CDR3 has 15 amino acids. CDR1 is SGHRS and CDR2 is YFSETQ in the germline V gene. V was clipped by 2 bases and J by 3 bases, with 14 bases between them. The CDR3 reads CASSFPGTLEETQYF. In DNA, the CDR3 is TGCGCCAGCAGCTTCCCTGGGACTCTAGAAGAGACCCAGTACTTC.

The chain couples TRBV7-8 to TRBJ2-3; D remains unclear. This CDR3 spans 14 amino acids. Between the trimmed V and J ends, which lost 5 bases and 0 bases, there was a span of 9 bases. In germline, CDR1 is SGHVS, CDR2 FQNEAQ. The DNA for the CDR3 is TGTGCCAGCAGCCGATACTCTAGCACAGATACGCAGTATTTT. Translation gives CASSRYSSTDTQYF. Drawing the rest from reference TRBV7-8 and TRBJ2-3, the complete variable domain is GAGVSQSPRYKVAKRGQDVALRCDPISGHVSLFWYQQALGQGPEFLTYFQNEAQLDKSGLPSDRFFAERPEGSVSTLKIQRTQQEDSAVYLCASSRYSSTDTQYFGPGTRLTVL.